Presented here are 26 T cell receptor beta chains from one specimen sequenced in a study of cytomegalovirus exposure and HLA in healthy donors. Here immunoSEQ multiplex PCR was the method, and the copy in TCRdb shows in-frame clones only, minus some. The sample gives roughly 100,000 clones, about 88% of which show up once; 4% to 4.5% is in the top ten. Source material: PBMCs. These receptors came from a woman aged 18-30 years in good health and CMV-seropositive.

The chain has TRBV28 and TRBJ2-7; a possible D gene is TRBD1 (5 bases). Trimming pared 2 bases from V and 2 bases from J, leaving 13 bases between. The CDR3 has 15 residues. In germline, CDR1 is MDHEN, CDR2 SYDVKM. The CDR3 nucleotides read TGTGCCAGCAGTTTACCGGCAGGGAATACCTACGAGCAGTACTTC. This codes for CASSLPAGNTYEQYF.

The chain is built from TRBV29-1 and TRBJ2-7, with 7 bases fitting TRBD2. The CDR3 runs 12 residues. Germline CDR1 SQVTM, CDR2 ANQGSEA. V lost 7 bases and J lost 3; bases outside the gene matches: 6. CDR3 nucleotide sequence: TGCAGCGCTCTGGGGGACTACTACGAGCAGTACTTC. It yields the protein CSALGDYYEQYF.

The chain links TRBV4-1 to TRBJ2-4; 8 positions match TRBD1. V was clipped by 4 bases and J by 8 bases; unmatched bases: 10. The CDR3 covers 15 residues. Germline-derived CDR1 and CDR2 are MGHRA and YSYEKL. The CDR3 protein is CASSPQWTGSDIQYF. The CDR3 bases are TGCGCCAGCAGCCCCCAATGGACAGGGAGCGACATTCAGTACTTC.

The gene calls are TRBV27 and TRBJ2-3, with 9 bases matching TRBD2. There are 15 residues in the CDR3. The V segment lost 5 bases and the J segment 2 bases; nucleotides outside the gene matches: 5. Germline assignment: CDR1 MNHEY and CDR2 SMNVEV (reference sequence). For the CDR3, the DNA is TGTGCCAGCAGTCACCCTAGCGGGACCACAGATACGCAGTATTTT. Translating it yields CASSHPSGTTDTQYF.

The CDR3 region is CSAAKGYEQYF. Written as DNA, the CDR3 is TGCAGCGCCGCAAAGGGGTACGAGCAGTACTTC. The chain joins TRBV29-1 to TRBJ2-7, with D perhaps TRBD1 (5 bases). The CDR3 runs 11 residues. Germline lookup yields CDR1 SQVTM and CDR2 ANQGSEA. The V gene lost 7 bases and the J gene lost 4 bases, with 11 bases spanning the gap.

This clone was observed a single time. The CDR3 region has the DNA TGTGCCAGCAGAATGAAGGAGGGGCCAGAAGCTTTCTTT. The encoded protein is CASRMKEGPEAFF. The chain recombines TRBV28 with TRBJ1-1, with D possibly TRBD1 on 5 matching bases. Germline lookup yields CDR1 MDHEN and CDR2 SYDVKM. This CDR3 comprises 13 residues. The V end lost 6 bases, the J end lost 8 bases, and 16 bases lay between the germline ends.

The genes are TRBV11-3 and TRBJ2-7; tentative D call: TRBD2 (6 bases). Trimming left V 3 bases short and J 1 base short, with 13 bases between. The CDR3 spans 15 residues. Looked up from germline, CDR1 is SGHNT and CDR2 is YENEEA. The chain's CDR3 is CASSFRTIESYEQYF. For the CDR3, the DNA is TGTGCCAGCAGCTTCCGGACTATTGAATCCTACGAGCAGTACTTC.

The chain combines TRBV5-1 with TRBJ2-2; D gene ambiguous. CDR1 SGHRS and CDR2 YFSETQ come from the germline V gene. With 1 base removed from V and 6 bases from J, the gap between germline ends came to 7 bases. There are 13 residues in the CDR3. CDR3 sequence (DNA): TGCGCCAGCAGCTTGTTATCTCCCGGGGAGCTGTTTTTT. Its translation is CASSLLSPGELFF.

CDR3 DNA: TGTGCCAGTAGTAGGGACATCAATCAGCCCCAGCATTTT. This gives the protein CASSRDINQPQHF. This chain uses TRBV19 with TRBJ1-5; D is perhaps TRBD1 (6 bases). The CDR3 spans 13 residues. V dropped 4 bases and J dropped 3 bases, with 7 bases sitting between them. The germline V gene encodes CDR1 LNHDA and CDR2 SQIVND (reference sequence).

The chain couples TRBV5-1 to TRBJ1-1, with 7 bases identical to TRBD1. CDR1 is SGHRS and CDR2 is YFSETQ in the germline V gene. The V segment lost 4 bases and the J segment 3 bases; nucleotides outside the gene matches: 3. The CDR3 runs to 13 residues. The CDR3 sequence is CASSIGTDTEAFF. In nucleotides, the CDR3 is TGCGCCAGCAGCATAGGGACAGACACTGAAGCTTTCTTT.

The chain links TRBV18 to TRBJ1-2; D not certain. The CDR3 spans 15 residues. Germline-derived CDR1 and CDR2 are KGHSH and LQKENI. V was trimmed by 3 bases and J by 4 bases, leaving 15 bases between them. As DNA, the CDR3 is TGTGCCAGCTCACCGAGCGGGAGGGCAGTCTATGGCTACACCTTC. Protein: CASSPSGRAVYGYTF.

The chain recombines TRBV5-1 with TRBJ2-6; D possibly corresponds to TRBD1 (6 bases). CDR3 length: 16 residues. Germline-derived CDR1 and CDR2 are SGHRS and YFSETQ. The V and J ends lost 3 bases and 2 bases respectively, with 12 bases between them. CDR3 residues: CASSSTGMTGANVLTF. CDR3 DNA: TGCGCCAGCAGCTCTACAGGGATGACTGGGGCCAACGTCCTGACTTTC. Full variable domain (missing parts from reference TRBV5-1 and TRBJ2-6): KAGVTQTPRYLIKTRGQQVTLSCSPISGHRSVSWYQQTPGQGLQFLFEYFSETQRNKGNFPGRFSGRQFSNSRSEMNVSTLELGDSALYLCASSSTGMTGANVLTFGAGSRLTVL.

DNA of the CDR3: TGCGCCAGCAGCTTGGTGCGGGCCGCAGAAACCGGGGAGCTGTTTTTT. Residues: CASSLVRAAETGELFF. The chain carries TRBV5-1 and TRBJ2-2, with D possibly TRBD2 on 5 matching bases. V was clipped by 0 bases and J by 5 bases, with 14 bases between them. Germline V CDR1 and CDR2: SGHRS, YFSETQ. The CDR3 totals 16 residues.

The rearrangement links TRBV5-1 to TRBJ2-1; 7 positions agree with TRBD1. The CDR3 is 16 residues long. Germline lookup yields CDR1 SGHRS and CDR2 YFSETQ. V was clipped by 9 bases and J by 1 base; unmatched bases: 13. The CDR3: CATSLEGARSYNEQFF. CDR3 nucleotides: TGCGCCACCAGTCTTGAGGGGGCGAGGTCCTACAATGAGCAGTTCTTC.

The rearrangement links TRBV6-5 to TRBJ2-7; perhaps TRBD1 as D (5 bases). The CDR3 is 15 amino acids. Trimming removed 2 bases at V and 3 bases at J, with 14 bases between. CDR1 and CDR2 (germline): MNHEY, SVGAGI. CDR3 DNA sequence: TGTGCCAGCAGTTACGGCACGGAAAGGGGCTACGAGCAGTACTTC. Translating gives CASSYGTERGYEQYF.

CDR3: CASSLGAANEKLFF. Written as DNA, the CDR3 is TGTGCCAGCAGTCTGGGGGCAGCTAATGAAAAACTGTTTTTT. This sequence joins TRBV2 and TRBJ1-4, with D maybe TRBD1 (6 bases). CDR3 length equals 14 residues. Germline V gene lookup returns CDR1 SNHLY and CDR2 FYNNEI. V lost 5 bases, J lost 3 bases, and 10 bases lay in between.

The rearrangement joins TRBV7-3 to TRBJ2-1; D uncertain. The germline CDR1 and CDR2 sequences are SGHTA and FQGTGA. V dropped 5 bases and J dropped 6 bases, with 8 bases sitting between them. This CDR3 is built from 12 residues. The CDR3 loop is CASSPGSNEQFF. CDR3 in DNA: TGTGCCAGCAGCCCCGGTTCCAATGAGCAGTTCTTC.

The DNA of the CDR3 is TGCGCCAGCAGCCAAAATTCAGAGAACACCGGGGAGCTGTTTTTT. It encodes CASSQNSENTGELFF. J is TRBJ2-2 and V is TRBV4-1, with D uncertain. V lost 2 bases, J lost 1 base, and 8 bases lay in between. Germline CDR1 reads MGHRA; CDR2 reads YSYEKL. CDR3 length: 15 amino acids.

V gene TRBV11-1 combines with J gene TRBJ1-1, with TRBD1 identical over 7 bases. Germline V lookup: CDR1 SGHAT, CDR2 FQDESV (reference sequence). The CDR3 consists of 14 residues. Germline trimming cut 3 bases from V and 10 bases from J; bases unmatched to any gene: 11. The chain's CDR3 is CASSLDYRGLSAFF. CDR3 sequence (DNA): TGTGCCAGCAGCTTGGACTACAGGGGTCTGTCAGCTTTCTTT.

The V and J genes are TRBV5-1 and TRBJ2-1; 11 bases are a match to TRBD2. V trimming: 1 base; J trimming: 8 bases; junction bases outside the gene matches: 5. In germline, CDR1 is SGHRS, CDR2 YFSETQ. The CDR3 spans 15 residues. The CDR3 is CASSLTTSGDDEQFF. As DNA, the CDR3 is TGCGCCAGCAGCTTGACGACTAGCGGGGATGATGAGCAGTTCTTC.

V usage is TRBV2 and J usage is TRBJ1-6; the D is unclear. The germline V gene has CDR1 SNHLY and CDR2 FYNNEI. Trimming stripped 8 bases from V and 7 bases from J, with 15 bases between. The CDR3 covers 14 residues. CDR3: CASSYGVLNSPLHF. CDR3 in DNA: TGTGCCAGCTCCTACGGGGTTCTCAATTCACCCCTCCACTTT.

This rearrangement joins TRBV10-3 to TRBJ2-1, with TRBD2 matching over 8 bases. This CDR3 spans 15 amino acids. The V gene end was trimmed by 6 bases and the J gene end by 8 bases; junction bases not matched to a gene: 12. Germline V CDR1 and CDR2: ENHRY, SYGVKD. CDR3 DNA sequence: TGTGCCATCAGCCTTGGCGGGCCCGGGGGGGATGAGCAGTTCTTC. As protein: CAISLGGPGGDEQFF.

This sequence joins TRBV7-8 and TRBJ1-1, with D unclear. CDR3 length: 13 amino acids. With 4 bases removed from V and 6 bases from J, the gap between germline ends came to 12 bases. Germline V gives CDR1 SGHVS, CDR2 FQNEAQ. CDR3 sequence: CASSSRGGAEAFF. DNA of the CDR3: TGTGCCAGCAGCTCTCGGGGTGGTGCTGAAGCTTTCTTT.

The gene calls are TRBV15 and TRBJ2-7, with D possibly matching TRBD2 (6 bases). Trimming cost V 1 base and J 2 bases, with 15 bases left between them. This CDR3 region has 16 residues. Germline V gives CDR1 LNHNV, CDR2 YYDKDF (reference sequence). The chain's CDR3 is CATSRVLGGRPYEQYF. CDR3 sequence (DNA): TGTGCCACCAGCAGAGTTTTGGGAGGCCGGCCCTACGAGCAGTACTTC.

The rearrangement links TRBV11-2 to TRBJ1-4; TRBD1 aligns across 10 bases. The V and J ends lost 4 bases and 8 bases, in that order; junction bases with no gene match: 4. In germline, CDR1 is SGHAT, CDR2 FQNNGV. This CDR3 contains 14 residues. CDR3 DNA: TGTGCCAGCAGCTCCCGGGACAGGGGCGAAAAACTGTTTTTT. Translating gives CASSSRDRGEKLFF.

J is TRBJ1-5 and V is TRBV5-6; D remains unclear. The germline CDR1 and CDR2 sequences are SGHDT and YYEEEE. V was pared by 0 bases and J by 4 bases, with 8 bases between. CDR3 length equals 14 residues. For the CDR3, the DNA is TGTGCCAGCAGCTTGGCTGGAGTTAATCAGCCCCAGCATTTT. This translates into CASSLAGVNQPQHF.